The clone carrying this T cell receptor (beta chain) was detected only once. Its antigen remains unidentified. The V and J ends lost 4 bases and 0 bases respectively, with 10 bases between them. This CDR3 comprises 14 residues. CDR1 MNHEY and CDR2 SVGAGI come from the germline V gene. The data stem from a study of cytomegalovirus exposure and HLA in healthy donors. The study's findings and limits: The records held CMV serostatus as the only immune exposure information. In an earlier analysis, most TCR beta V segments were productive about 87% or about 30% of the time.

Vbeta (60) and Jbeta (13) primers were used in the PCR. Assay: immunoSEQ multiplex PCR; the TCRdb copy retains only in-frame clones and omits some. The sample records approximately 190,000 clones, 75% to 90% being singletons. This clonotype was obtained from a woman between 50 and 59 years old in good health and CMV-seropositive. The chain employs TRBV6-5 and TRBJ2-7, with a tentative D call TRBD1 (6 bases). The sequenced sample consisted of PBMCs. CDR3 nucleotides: TGTGCCAGCAGTTCCGGGACAACCTCCTACGAGCAGTACTTC. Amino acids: CASSSGTTSYEQYF.